The clone carrying this T cell receptor (beta chain) was recorded many times. Its specificity is unknown. The sample originates from a study of T cell repertoires in cytomegalovirus infection. Study-level information: Matching HLA type, along with CMV infection, was indicated by public TCR beta signatures. Findings of the study overall: Dominating the ex vivo response were TCR beta clonotypes that were CMV-specific and HLA-C-restricted.

TCRdb re-derived calls from the reads in MiXCR, one entry per CDR3 protein. The sample includes a few hundred thousand distinct CDR3 sequences, 15% to 20% seen only once; the top ten take around 47%. The CDR3 covers 15 residues. Germline lookup yields CDR1 SQVTM and CDR2 ANQGSEA. V trimming: 7 bases; J trimming: 4 bases; junction bases outside the gene matches: 9. The receptor comes from a human donor in good health (CMV status not recorded). Some clones in this sample may be carry-over from other donors' samples. V gene TRBV29-1 combines with J gene TRBJ2-1; 11 nucleotides align to TRBD2. The specimen was CD8+ T cells from PBMCs. CDR3 amino acids: CSALSGGGEYNEQFF. The CDR3 bases are TGCAGCGCTCTTAGCGGGGGGGGAGAATACAATGAGCAGTTCTTC.